This T cell receptor beta chain stems from a study of neurological immune-mediated disorders. Notes on the study in general: Phylogenetically, 18 of 34 multiple sclerosis patients' repertoires fell into one related-CDR3 cluster, a possible signature.

Using its own MiXCR run on the 5' RACE reads, TCRdb lists one record per CDR3 protein. The table lists roughly 52,000 distinct CDR3 sequences, just under 4% of them singletons. This clonotype was seen ten or more times. Its target is not known. The sorted libraries drew on 950,000 to 1,000,000 T cells that were CD4+ or CD8+. The V end lost 0 bases, the J end lost 0 bases, and 10 bases lay between the germline ends. Germline values: CDR1 SGHRS, CDR2 YFSETQ. The CDR3 runs to 17 residues. This chain uses TRBV5-1 with TRBJ1-6; D gene ambiguous. The sample comprised CD4+ T cells from blood. This TCR was recovered from a woman aged 40-49 years with multiple sclerosis. Here the CDR3 DNA reads TGCGCCAGCAGCTTGGCCTCAGCCAGCTCCTATAATTCACCCCTCCACTTT. It codes for CASSLASASSYNSPLHF.